These T cell receptor beta chains were read from a single sample in a study of OX40 agonist ivuxolimab in advanced cancers. This table comes from immunoSEQ multiplex PCR, and its TCRdb copy is limited to in-frame clones, with some not included. The profile shows just over 25,000 clones, just over 85% of them singletons. The source was CD4+ or CD8+ T cells sorted from blood, collected in a trial of the OX40 agonist ivuxolimab. These receptors all stem from an adult with an advanced solid tumor such as melanoma, head and neck, liver or kidney cancer. The CDR3 runs from the conserved cysteine through the conserved F or W. Fields, in order: J gene, clone size, D gene, V gene, CDR3 protein, CDR3 DNA. A D gene is named only where the DNA matches it firmly. Rows give clone size only sometimes, using once, few, many, or a class for an expanded clone.

>TRBJ2-1|once|TRBD1|TRBV9
CASSVGTGGYNEQFF
TGTGCCAGCAGCGTTGGGACAGGGGGTTACAATGAGCAGTTCTTC
>TRBJ1-2|.|.|TRBV5-6
CASSPDRITYGYTF
TGTGCCAGCAGCCCGGACAGAATTACCTATGGCTACACCTTC
>TRBJ1-5|.|.|TRBV6-6
CASRLGQYSNQPQHF
TGTGCCAGCAGGCTAGGACAGTATAGCAATCAGCCCCAGCATTTT
>TRBJ1-2|.|.|TRBV30
CAWSQDPLNGYTF
TGTGCCTGGAGCCAAGATCCCCTGAATGGCTACACCTTC
>TRBJ2-3|.|TRBD2|TRBV18
CASSPGGGADTQYF
TGTGCCAGCTCACCAGGCGGGGGGGCAGATACGCAGTATTTT
>TRBJ2-3|.|TRBD1|TRBV4-1
CASSYGQGRTDTQYF
TGCGCCAGCAGCTATGGACAGGGCCGCACAGATACGCAGTATTTT
>TRBJ2-2|.|.|TRBV9
CASSARGVLTGELFF
TGTGCCAGCAGCGCCAGGGGTGTGCTCACCGGGGAGCTGTTTTTT
>TRBJ2-3|.|.|TRBV13
CASSLNRDSPTDTQYF
TGTGCCAGCAGCTTGAACAGGGATTCCCCCACAGATACGCAGTATTTT
>TRBJ2-1|.|.|TRBV20-1
CSGDHYNEQFF
TGCAGTGGGGACCATTACAATGAGCAGTTCTTC
>TRBJ1-3|.|.|TRBV7-9
CASSQAHRAGNTIYF
TGTGCCAGCAGCCAAGCACACAGGGCGGGAAACACCATATATTTT
>TRBJ2-3|.|.|TRBV5-1
CASSLDRAVPSTDTQYF
TGCGCCAGCAGCTTGGATCGTGCGGTACCTAGCACAGATACGCAGTATTTT
>TRBJ1-2|.|.|TRBV29-1
CSVYGIGGRANYGYTF
TGCAGCGTTTATGGTATAGGCGGCAGAGCTAACTATGGCTACACCTTC
>TRBJ2-5|.|.|TRBV7-6
CASSLVGMREGMQETQYF
TGTGCCAGCAGCTTAGTGGGTATGCGTGAGGGGATGCAAGAGACCCAGTACTTC
>TRBJ2-1|.|TRBD1|TRBV28
CASRRLTGNEQFF
TGTGCCAGCAGGAGGCTGACAGGGAATGAGCAGTTCTTC
>TRBJ1-4|.|TRBD1|TRBV28
CASSFRTGGRATNEKLFF
TGTGCCAGCAGTTTTCGGACAGGGGGGCGGGCGACTAATGAAAAACTGTTTTTT
>TRBJ2-7|.|TRBD2|TRBV19
CASSSGGNAYEQYF
TGTGCCAGTTCTAGCGGGGGTAACGCCTACGAGCAGTACTTC
>TRBJ2-1|.|TRBD2|TRBV11-2
CASSSRLAGPSNNEQFF
TGTGCCAGCAGCTCCAGACTAGCGGGACCCTCAAACAATGAGCAGTTCTTC
>TRBJ2-3|.|.|TRBV15
CATSSAVTDTQYF
TGTGCCACCAGCAGTGCGGTCACAGATACGCAGTATTTT
>TRBJ2-7|.|.|TRBV21-1
CASTSGGGNNYEQYF
TGTGCCAGCACCTCAGGGGGGGGGAACAACTACGAGCAGTACTTC
>TRBJ2-1|.|TRBD2|TRBV5-4
CASSFAGGLGNEQFF
TGTGCCAGCAGCTTCGCCGGGGGGTTGGGGAATGAGCAGTTCTTC
>TRBJ2-7|.|TRBD1|TRBV28
CASKRQGGGEQYF
TGTGCCAGCAAAAGACAGGGGGGCGGCGAGCAGTACTTC
>TRBJ2-5|.|.|TRBV4-1
CASSPFARNSETQYF
TGCGCCAGCAGCCCCTTTGCTAGAAACAGTGAGACCCAGTACTTC
>TRBJ2-7|large|.|TRBV27
CASSYGQLGTSYEQYF
TGTGCCAGCAGTTATGGACAGTTAGGGACCTCGTACGAGCAGTACTTC
>TRBJ2-1|.|TRBD2|TRBV7-9
CASNRLAGSYNEQFF
TGTGCCAGCAACCGATTAGCGGGATCCTACAATGAGCAGTTCTTC
>TRBJ2-7|.|.|TRBV5-1
CASSLARGPGAEGEQYF
TGCGCCAGCAGCTTGGCCCGCGGACCGGGGGCGGAGGGCGAGCAGTACTTC
>TRBJ1-5|.|.|TRBV7-2
CASSLVGYSNQPQHF
TGTGCCAGCAGCTTGGTCGGGTATAGCAATCAGCCCCAGCATTTT
>TRBJ2-7|.|TRBD2|TRBV6-6
CASSAVGTTRGYEQYF
TGTGCCAGCAGCGCAGTAGGGACTACCCGAGGCTACGAGCAGTACTTC
>TRBJ2-5|.|.|TRBV13
CASSPRQSQETQYF
TGTGCCAGCAGCCCCCGACAGAGCCAAGAGACCCAGTACTTC
>TRBJ2-7|.|.|TRBV6-5
CASGPYEQYF
TGTGCCAGCGGGCCCTACGAGCAGTACTTC
>TRBJ2-1|.|.|TRBV5-1
CASSLVRLVDEQFF
TGCGCCAGCAGCTTGGTGCGCCTAGTAGATGAGCAGTTCTTC
>TRBJ2-1|.|TRBD2|TRBV7-6
CASSLGAGGVGSYNEQFF
TGTGCCAGCAGCTTAGGAGCGGGAGGGGTAGGATCCTACAATGAGCAGTTCTTC
>TRBJ1-1|.|.|TRBV30
CAWRGGNTEAFF
TGTGCCTGGAGGGGGGGTAACACTGAAGCTTTCTTT
>TRBJ1-6|.|.|TRBV7-6
CASSLGAAGGSPLHF
TGTGCCAGCAGCCTCGGGGCAGCTGGGGGTTCACCCCTCCACTTT
>TRBJ2-1|.|.|TRBV5-6
CASSSSGTANEQFF
TGTGCCAGCAGCTCGAGCGGGACAGCCAATGAGCAGTTCTTC
>TRBJ1-2|once|TRBD1|TRBV7-8
CASSSGTGNYGYTF
TGTGCCAGCAGCTCCGGGACAGGGAACTATGGCTACACCTTC
>TRBJ1-6|.|.|TRBV4-1
CASSHQGSSYNSPLHF
TGCGCCAGCAGCCACCAAGGCAGCTCCTATAATTCACCCCTCCACTTT
>TRBJ1-3|.|TRBD1|TRBV11-2
CASSPGTGVGNTIYF
TGTGCCAGCAGCCCCGGGACAGGGGTTGGAAACACCATATATTTT
>TRBJ2-7|few|.|TRBV7-2
CASSPIGQPSSYEQYF
TGTGCCAGCAGTCCTATCGGACAGCCGAGCTCCTACGAGCAGTACTTC
>TRBJ2-1|.|TRBD2|TRBV15
CATSRDASGRYNEQFF
TGTGCCACCAGCAGAGATGCTAGCGGGAGGTACAATGAGCAGTTCTTC
>TRBJ2-3|.|TRBD2|TRBV15
CATSRPQREGGQDTQYF
TGTGCCACCAGCAGGCCACAGCGGGAGGGCGGGCAAGATACGCAGTATTTT
>TRBJ2-3|.|TRBD2|TRBV27
CASSPEGERERDTQYF
TGTGCCAGCAGTCCAGAAGGCGAGCGGGAGAGGGATACGCAGTATTTT
>TRBJ2-1|.|.|TRBV7-9
CASSLGDNEQFF
TGTGCCAGCAGCTTAGGGGACAATGAGCAGTTCTTC
>TRBJ2-3|medium-sized|TRBD2|TRBV25-1
CASSGWTSAFTDTQYF
TGTGCCAGCAGTGGCTGGACTAGCGCGTTCACAGATACGCAGTATTTT
>TRBJ1-5|few|TRBD1|TRBV7-9
CASSLGPGGQPQHF
TGTGCCAGCAGCTTAGGGCCAGGGGGGCAGCCCCAGCATTTT
>TRBJ2-1|.|.|TRBV30
CAGKKGLDIYNEQFF
TGTGCCGGAAAGAAAGGGCTAGATATATACAATGAGCAGTTCTTC
>TRBJ2-1|.|.|TRBV29-1
CSVPRGAGPYNEQFF
TGCAGCGTTCCCAGGGGGGCGGGACCCTACAATGAGCAGTTCTTC
>TRBJ2-7|.|TRBD1|TRBV7-6
CASSLGQGRRYEQYF
TGTGCCAGCAGCTTAGGACAGGGCCGACGATACGAGCAGTACTTC
>TRBJ2-3|.|.|TRBV7-2
CASSLVGSGERTDTQYF
TGTGCCAGCAGCTTAGTGGGTTCCGGAGAACGCACAGATACGCAGTATTTT